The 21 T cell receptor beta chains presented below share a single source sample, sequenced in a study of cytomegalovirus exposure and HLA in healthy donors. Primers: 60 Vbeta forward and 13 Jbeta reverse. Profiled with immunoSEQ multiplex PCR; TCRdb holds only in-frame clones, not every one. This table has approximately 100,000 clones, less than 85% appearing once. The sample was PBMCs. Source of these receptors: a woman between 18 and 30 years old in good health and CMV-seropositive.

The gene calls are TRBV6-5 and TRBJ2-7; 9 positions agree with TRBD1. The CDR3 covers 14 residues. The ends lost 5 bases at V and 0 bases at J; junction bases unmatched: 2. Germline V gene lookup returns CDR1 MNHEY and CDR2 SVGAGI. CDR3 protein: CASSPGQGSYEQYF. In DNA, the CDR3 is TGTGCCAGCAGTCCGGGACAGGGCTCCTACGAGCAGTACTTC.

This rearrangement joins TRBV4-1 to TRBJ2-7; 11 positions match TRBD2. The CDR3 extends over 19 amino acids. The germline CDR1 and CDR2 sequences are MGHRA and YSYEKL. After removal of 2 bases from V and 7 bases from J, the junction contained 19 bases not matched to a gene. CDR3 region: CASSQRAGQGLAVPSEQYF. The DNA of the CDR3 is TGCGCCAGCAGCCAAAGGGCGGGACAGGGACTAGCGGTTCCTTCGGAGCAGTACTTC.

CDR3 loop: CASSNGLAGNEQFF. The CDR3 nucleotides are TGTGCCAGCAGTAACGGACTAGCGGGAAACGAGCAGTTCTTC. The V and J genes are TRBV6-4 and TRBJ2-1, with 12 nucleotides matching TRBD2. Trimming at V came to 5 bases and at J to 10 bases, leaving 6 bases not matched to a gene. The CDR3 is 14 residues long. Germline V lookup: CDR1 MRHNA, CDR2 SNTAGT.

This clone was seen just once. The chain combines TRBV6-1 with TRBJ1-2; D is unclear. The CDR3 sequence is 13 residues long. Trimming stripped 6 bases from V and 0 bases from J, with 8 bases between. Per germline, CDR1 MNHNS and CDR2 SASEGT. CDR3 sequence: CASSLRANYGYTF. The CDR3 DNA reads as TGTGCCAGCAGCTTGCGAGCTAACTATGGCTACACCTTC.

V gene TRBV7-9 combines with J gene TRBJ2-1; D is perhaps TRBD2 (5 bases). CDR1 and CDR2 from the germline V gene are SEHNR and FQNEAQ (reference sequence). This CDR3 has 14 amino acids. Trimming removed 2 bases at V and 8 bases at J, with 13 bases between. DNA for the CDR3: TGTGCCAGCAGCTTAAGTCTAGCCTTCGATGAGCAGTTCTTC. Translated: CASSLSLAFDEQFF.

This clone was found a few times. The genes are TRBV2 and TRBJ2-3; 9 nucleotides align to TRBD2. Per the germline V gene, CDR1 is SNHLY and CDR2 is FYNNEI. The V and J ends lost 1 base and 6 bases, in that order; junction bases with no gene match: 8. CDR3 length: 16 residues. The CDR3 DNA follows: TGTGCCAGCAGTGAAGATCGCGGGAGGGCCTTGGATACGCAGTATTTT. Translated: CASSEDRGRALDTQYF.

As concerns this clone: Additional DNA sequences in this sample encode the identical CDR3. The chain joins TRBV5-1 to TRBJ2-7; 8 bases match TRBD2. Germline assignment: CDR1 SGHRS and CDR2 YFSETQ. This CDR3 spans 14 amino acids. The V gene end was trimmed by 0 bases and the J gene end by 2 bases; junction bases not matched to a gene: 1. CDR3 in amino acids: CASSLAGGPYEQYF. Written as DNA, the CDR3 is TGCGCCAGCAGCTTGGCGGGAGGGCCCTACGAGCAGTACTTC.

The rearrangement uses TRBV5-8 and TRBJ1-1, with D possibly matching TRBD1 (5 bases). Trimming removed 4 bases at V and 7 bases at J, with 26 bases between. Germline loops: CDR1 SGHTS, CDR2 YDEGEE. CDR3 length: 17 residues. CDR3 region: CASSRGEDPRGLGEAFF. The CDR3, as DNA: TGTGCCAGCAGCCGGGGGGAGGATCCACGGGGCTTGGGTGAAGCTTTCTTT.

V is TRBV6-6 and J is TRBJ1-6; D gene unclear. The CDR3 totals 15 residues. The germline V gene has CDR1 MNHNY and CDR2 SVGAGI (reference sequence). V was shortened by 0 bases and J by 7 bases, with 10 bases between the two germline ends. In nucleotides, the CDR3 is TGTGCCAGCAGTTACTCGAATGCGGGGAATTCACCCCTCCACTTT. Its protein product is CASSYSNAGNSPLHF.

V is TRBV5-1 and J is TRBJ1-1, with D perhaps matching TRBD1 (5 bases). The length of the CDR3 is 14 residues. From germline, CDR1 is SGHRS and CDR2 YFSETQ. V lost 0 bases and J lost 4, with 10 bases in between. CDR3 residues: CASSLVGGSTEAFF. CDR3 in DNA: TGCGCCAGCAGCTTGGTGGGGGGGTCCACTGAAGCTTTCTTT.

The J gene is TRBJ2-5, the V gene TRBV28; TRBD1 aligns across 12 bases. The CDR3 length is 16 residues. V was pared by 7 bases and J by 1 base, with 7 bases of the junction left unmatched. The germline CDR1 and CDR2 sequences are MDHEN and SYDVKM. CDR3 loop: CASKPRDRGRQETQYF. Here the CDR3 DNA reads TGTGCCAGCAAGCCCCGGGACAGGGGGCGCCAAGAGACCCAGTACTTC.

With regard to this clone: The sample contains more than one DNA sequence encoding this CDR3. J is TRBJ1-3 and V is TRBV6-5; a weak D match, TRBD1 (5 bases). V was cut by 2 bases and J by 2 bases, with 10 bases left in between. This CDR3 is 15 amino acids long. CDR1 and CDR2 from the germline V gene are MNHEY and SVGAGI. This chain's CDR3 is CASSYGEGAGNTIYF. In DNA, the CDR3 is TGTGCCAGCAGTTACGGCGAAGGGGCTGGAAACACCATATATTTT.

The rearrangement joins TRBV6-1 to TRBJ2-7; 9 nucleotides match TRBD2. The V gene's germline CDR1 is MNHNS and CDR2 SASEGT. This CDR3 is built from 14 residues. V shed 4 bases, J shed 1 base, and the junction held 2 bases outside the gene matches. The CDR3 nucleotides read TGTGCCAGCAGTGTTCTAGCGGGGTCCTACGAGCAGTACTTC. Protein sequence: CASSVLAGSYEQYF.

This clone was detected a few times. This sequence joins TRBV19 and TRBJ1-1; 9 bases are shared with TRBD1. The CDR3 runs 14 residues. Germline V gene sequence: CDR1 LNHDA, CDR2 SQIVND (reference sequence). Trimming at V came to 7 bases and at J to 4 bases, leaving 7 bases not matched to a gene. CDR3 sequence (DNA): TGTGCCAGTATTACGACAGGGGGAGGCACTGAAGCTTTCTTT. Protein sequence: CASITTGGGTEAFF.

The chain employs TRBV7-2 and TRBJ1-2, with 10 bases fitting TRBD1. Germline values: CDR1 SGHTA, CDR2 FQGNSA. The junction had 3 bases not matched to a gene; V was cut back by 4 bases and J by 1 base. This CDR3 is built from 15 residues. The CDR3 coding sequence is TGTGCCAGCAGCTCAGGGACAGGGGTTAACTATGGCTACACCTTC. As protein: CASSSGTGVNYGYTF.

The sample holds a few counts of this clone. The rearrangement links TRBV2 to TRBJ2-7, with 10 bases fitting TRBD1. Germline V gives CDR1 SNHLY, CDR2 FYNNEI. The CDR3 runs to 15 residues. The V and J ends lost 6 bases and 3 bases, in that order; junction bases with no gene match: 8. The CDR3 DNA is TGTGCCAGCAGGACCGGGACAGGGGTTAACTACGAGCAGTACTTC. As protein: CASRTGTGVNYEQYF.

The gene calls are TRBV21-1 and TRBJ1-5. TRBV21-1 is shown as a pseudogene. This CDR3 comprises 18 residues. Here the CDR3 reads CASSPRTGTTVPNQPQHF. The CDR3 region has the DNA TGTGCCAGCAGCCCCCGGACCGGGACTACTGTTCCCAATCAGCCCCAGCATTTT.

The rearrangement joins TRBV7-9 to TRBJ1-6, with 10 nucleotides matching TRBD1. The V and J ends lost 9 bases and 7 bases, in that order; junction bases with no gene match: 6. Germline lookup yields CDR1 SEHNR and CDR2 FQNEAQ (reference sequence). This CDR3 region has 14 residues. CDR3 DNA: TGTGCCAGTGACAGGGGGCTTCAGAATTCACCCCTCCACTTT. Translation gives CASDRGLQNSPLHF.

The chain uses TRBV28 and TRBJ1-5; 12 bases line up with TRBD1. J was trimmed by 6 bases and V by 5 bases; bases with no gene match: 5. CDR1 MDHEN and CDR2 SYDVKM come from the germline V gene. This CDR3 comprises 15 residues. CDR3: CASSPGDRGLQPQHF. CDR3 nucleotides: TGTGCCAGCAGTCCCGGGGACAGGGGGCTTCAGCCCCAGCATTTT.

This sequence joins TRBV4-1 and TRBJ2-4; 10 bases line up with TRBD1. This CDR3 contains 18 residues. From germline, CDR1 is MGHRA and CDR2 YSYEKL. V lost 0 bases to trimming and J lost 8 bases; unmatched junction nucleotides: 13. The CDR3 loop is CASSQDFRLTGGLDIQYF. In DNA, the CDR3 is TGCGCCAGCAGCCAAGATTTTCGGTTGACAGGGGGCTTGGACATTCAGTACTTC.

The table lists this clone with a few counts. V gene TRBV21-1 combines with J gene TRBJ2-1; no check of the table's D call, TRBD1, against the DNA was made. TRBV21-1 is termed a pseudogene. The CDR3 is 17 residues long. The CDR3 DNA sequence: TGTGCCAGGGGCGGGGGGACAGGGACTTCCTCCTACAATGAGCAGTTCTTC. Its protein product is CARGGGTGTSSYNEQFF.